This TCR beta chain was sequenced for a study of shared clonotypes between healthy human individuals. This was a deep-level run. Method: immunoSEQ multiplex PCR; TCRdb's copy keeps in-frame clones and lacks some. The sample records hundreds of thousands of clones, around 81% being singletons. The CDR3 is made up of 13 amino acids. V was trimmed by 3 bases and J by 4 bases, leaving 9 bases between them. Germline CDR1 is SGHDN and CDR2 is FVKESK. General study findings and limits: There were few donors, and this limited the genetic and exposure-history diversity represented. Clonotype sharing across donors was expected to vary with sequencing depth.

This clone has only a few counts. Antigen: not known. Material: PBMCs. This TCR came from a woman in her thirties or forties in good health. Some clones in this sample may be carry-over from other donors' samples. The rearrangement links TRBV14 to TRBJ1-1; no clear D. The CDR3 DNA reads as TGTGCCAGCAGCCAGTTGGAACGCACTGAAGCTTTCTTT. This encodes CASSQLERTEAFF.